Listed below are T cell receptor beta chains from one sample, sequenced in a study of CD8 T cells in Susac syndrome. Using its own MiXCR run on the immunoSEQ multiplex PCR reads, TCRdb lists one record per CDR3 protein. The table shows roughly 130,000 distinct CDR3 sequences, with about 94% occurring only once. Sequences were obtained from CD4+ T cells from PBMCs. These receptors all stem from a human donor with multiple sclerosis. CDR3s leave out the opening cysteine and the closing phenylalanine or tryptophan. Some rows mark clone size as missing; the rest say once, few, many or name a class of expanded clone.

v_gene	abundance	j_gene	CDR3aa
TRBV18	-	TRBJ2-1	ASSPLERDEQF
TRBV5-4	-	TRBJ1-2	ASSGGEVYGYT
TRBV19	-	TRBJ2-6	ASSPGGGAPSGANVLT
TRBV19	once	TRBJ2-3	ASMRSIPSTDTQY
TRBV5-1	-	TRBJ2-1	ASSLMAVSYNEQF
TRBV7-2	-	TRBJ2-5	ASGSTSGWETQY
TRBV20-1	-	TRBJ2-5	SARDLAFKGETQY
TRBV3-1	-	TRBJ1-6	ASSPRDTYNSPLH
TRBV7-2	few	TRBJ2-3	ASSLLLAGGADTQY
TRBV5-1	once	TRBJ2-7	ASSLGGRGIGEQY
TRBV3-1	-	TRBJ1-1	ASSQVTGEAF
TRBV6-1	-	TRBJ2-2	ASSPGLAGGVRVTGELF
TRBV12-5	-	TRBJ1-1	ASGLREGSEAF
TRBV19	-	TRBJ1-2	ASGPGTGGSYGYT
TRBV5-1	-	TRBJ1-6	ASSLMGSSYNSPLH
TRBV30	-	TRBJ1-2	AGPGQGSGYT
TRBV3-1	-	TRBJ2-7	ASSPQGVGYEQY